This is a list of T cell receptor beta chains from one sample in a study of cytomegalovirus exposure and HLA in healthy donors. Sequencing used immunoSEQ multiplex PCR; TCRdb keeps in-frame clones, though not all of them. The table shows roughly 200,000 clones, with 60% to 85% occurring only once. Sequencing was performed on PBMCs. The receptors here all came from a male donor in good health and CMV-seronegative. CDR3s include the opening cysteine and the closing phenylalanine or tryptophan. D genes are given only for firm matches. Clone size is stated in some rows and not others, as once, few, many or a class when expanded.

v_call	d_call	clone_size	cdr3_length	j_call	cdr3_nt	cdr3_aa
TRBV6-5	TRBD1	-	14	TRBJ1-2	TGTGCCAGCAGGCCTACAGGGGGAGACTATGGCTACACCTTC	CASRPTGGDYGYTF
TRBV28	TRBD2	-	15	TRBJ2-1	TGTGCCAGCAGGCCAACTAGCGGGAGTTGGAATGAGCAGTTCTTC	CASRPTSGSWNEQFF
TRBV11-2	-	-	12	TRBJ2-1	TGTGCCAGCAGCTCATCCGGGACAGAGCAGTTCTTC	CASSSSGTEQFF
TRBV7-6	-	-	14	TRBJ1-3	TGTGCCAGCAGCTTAGACTACATTGGGAACACCATATATTTT	CASSLDYIGNTIYF
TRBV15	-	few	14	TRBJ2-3	TGTGCCACCGCCAACAGGGGGAGGGGGAATACGCAGTATTTT	CATANRGRGNTQYF
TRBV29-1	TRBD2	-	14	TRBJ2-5	TGCAGCGTAGCCGGTCGGGCAGCGGGGGAGACCCAGTACTTC	CSVAGRAAGETQYF
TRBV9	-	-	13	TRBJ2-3	TGTGCCAGCAGCGTAGCTCTCACAGATACGCAGTATTTT	CASSVALTDTQYF
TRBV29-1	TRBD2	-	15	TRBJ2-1	TGCAGCGTTGAGACGCGAGCGGGGATGGTAGATGAGCAGTTCTTC	CSVETRAGMVDEQFF
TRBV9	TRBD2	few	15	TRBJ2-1	TGTGCCAGCAGCGTAGTACTAGCGGATTACAATGAGCAGTTCTTC	CASSVVLADYNEQFF
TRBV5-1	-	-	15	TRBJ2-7	TGCGCCAGCAACAAGGGTCGCGGGGCGCCTGGTGAGCAGTACTTC	CASNKGRGAPGEQYF
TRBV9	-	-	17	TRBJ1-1	TGTGCCAGCAGCCCCGGCCAAGGGGGAATCATGAACACTGAAGCTTTCTTT	CASSPGQGGIMNTEAFF
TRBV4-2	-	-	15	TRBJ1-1	TGTGCCAGCAGCCCCCAGAAGGGAGTGAACACTGAAGCTTTCTTT	CASSPQKGVNTEAFF
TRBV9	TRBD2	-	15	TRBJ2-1	TGTGCCAGCAGCGACGGGGGGAGCTCCTACAATGAGCAGTTCTTC	CASSDGGSSYNEQFF
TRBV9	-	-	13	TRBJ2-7	TGTGCCAGCAGCGTAGGGGGGGTCTACGAGCAGTACTTC	CASSVGGVYEQYF
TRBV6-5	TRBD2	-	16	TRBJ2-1	TGTGCCAGCAGTTACTCGCTCCGGGACTACCCCCGAGAGCAGTTCTTC	CASSYSLRDYPREQFF
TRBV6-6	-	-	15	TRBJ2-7	TGTGCCAGCAGCCCTAGTCGGAACCTGGCCTACGAGCAGTACTTC	CASSPSRNLAYEQYF
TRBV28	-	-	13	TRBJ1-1	TGTGCCAGCATCCTCGGGAGGAACACTGAAGCTTTCTTT	CASILGRNTEAFF
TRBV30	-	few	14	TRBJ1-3	TGTGCCTGGTGCGAGGGTTGGCCTGGAAACACCATATATTTT	CAWCEGWPGNTIYF
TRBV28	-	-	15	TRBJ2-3	TGTGCCACCAGATCATCTCGGGGTGGCACAGATACGCAGTATTTT	CATRSSRGGTDTQYF
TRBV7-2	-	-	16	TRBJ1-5	TGTGCCAGCAGCTGGGTCGGACAGCCGGGCAATCAGCCCCAGCATTTT	CASSWVGQPGNQPQHF
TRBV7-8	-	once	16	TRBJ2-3	TGTGCCAGCAGCTTAGAGGGGAAGTTTAGCACAGATACGCAGTATTTT	CASSLEGKFSTDTQYF
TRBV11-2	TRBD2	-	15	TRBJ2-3	TGTGCCAGCAGCTTAGATGGGACTAGCGCAGATACGCAGTATTTT	CASSLDGTSADTQYF
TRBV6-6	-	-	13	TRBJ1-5	TGTGCCAGCAGTCGACAGGGCAATCAGCCCCAGCATTTT	CASSRQGNQPQHF
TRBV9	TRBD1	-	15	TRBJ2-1	TGTGCCAGCAGCGTATTCCCGGGACAGGACAATGAGCAGTTCTTC	CASSVFPGQDNEQFF
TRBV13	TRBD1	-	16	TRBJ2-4	TGTGCCAGCAGCTCTCCCGAGGGACAGGCCAAAAACATTCAGTACTTC	CASSSPEGQAKNIQYF
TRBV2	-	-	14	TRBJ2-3	TGTGCCAGCAGTGAAGAGGGGGGGACAGATACGCAGTATTTT	CASSEEGGTDTQYF
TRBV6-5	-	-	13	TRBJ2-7	TGTGCCAGCAAACTAGATGTCAGCTACGAGCAGTACTTC	CASKLDVSYEQYF
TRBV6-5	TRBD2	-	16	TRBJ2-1	TGTGCCAGCAGTTACGGGGCGGGAGGGCCGATGTTAGGGCAGTTCTTC	CASSYGAGGPMLGQFF
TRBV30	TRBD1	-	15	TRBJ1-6	TGTGCCTGGACCCCAAGGGGACAGGGGAATTCACCCCTCCACTTT	CAWTPRGQGNSPLHF
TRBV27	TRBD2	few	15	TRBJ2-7	TGTGCCAGCAGTTCCGGACTAGCGGACTCCTACGAGCAGTACTTC	CASSSGLADSYEQYF
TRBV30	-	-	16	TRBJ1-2	TGTGCCTGGGGTGGGCCCCTACAGGGTCTGTTGAATGGCTACACCTTC	CAWGGPLQGLLNGYTF